This T cell receptor (beta chain) derives from a study of T cell responses to AZD1222 COVID-19 vaccine. Study-wide points: Donor demographics were predominantly white British with a female majority; clonal diversity may be underestimated. Seropositivity was recorded at baseline in only five to seven AZD1222 recipients. Samples come after the peak T cell response, not at day 14.

This CDR3 spans 15 amino acids. Germline V CDR1 and CDR2: LNHDA, SQIVND (reference sequence). V trimming: 5 bases; J trimming: 2 bases; junction bases outside the gene matches: 7. Points on this clone: The antigen remains unidentified.

Sequencing used immunoSEQ multiplex PCR; TCRdb keeps in-frame clones, though not all of them. The sample yields about 120,000 clones, 85% to 95% seen once. This chain links TRBV19 with TRBJ2-3; 7 bases are a match to TRBD1. The material sequenced was peripheral blood, taken on day 0 of AZD1222 vaccination. The TCR sequence derives from an adult in good health. CDR3 protein: CASSGGQSNTDTQYF. The CDR3, as DNA: TGTGCCAGTAGTGGGGGACAGTCAAACACAGATACGCAGTATTTT.